Each of the 25 T cell receptor beta chains below was sequenced from the same sample in a study of T cell repertoires in cytomegalovirus infection. Via MiXCR, TCRdb re-called the reads, giving one row per CDR3 protein. The sample consists of just over 300,000 distinct CDR3 sequences, about a sixth of them appearing once. Sequencing used PBMCs. Receptors were obtained from a human donor in good health (CMV status not recorded). Some clones in this sample may be carry-over from other donors' samples.

The rearrangement uses TRBV7-3 and TRBJ2-7; TRBD2 is a possible D gene (5 bases). The CDR3 is 12 residues long. V gave up 2 bases and J gave up 7 bases, with 9 bases separating them. Germline V gene sequence: CDR1 SGHTA, CDR2 FQGTGA. Here the CDR3 reads CASSLEREEQYF. The CDR3 DNA sequence: TGTGCCAGCAGCTTAGAACGGGAAGAGCAGTACTTC.

This clonotype has just one count. This may arise from a read error, as a much more abundant clone is one base away. The V and J genes are TRBV7-2 and TRBJ2-5, with a tentative D call TRBD1 (7 bases). CDR1 is SGHTA and CDR2 is FQGNSA in the germline V gene. The CDR3 length is 15 residues. The CDR3, as DNA: TGTGCCAGCAGCTCCTGGGGAGGACAGGCTGAGACCCAGTGCTTC. It codes for CASSSWGGQAETQCF.

The sample holds a few counts of this clonotype. The chain couples TRBV19 to TRBJ1-4, with TRBD1 matching 7 bases. This CDR3 is 14 amino acids long. Trimming took 6 bases from V and 6 from J; bases not matched to a gene: 7. CDR1 is LNHDA, CDR2 SQIVND, per germline (reference sequence). Written as DNA, the CDR3 is TGTGCCAGTAGCCTTCGACAGGGCGATGAAAAACTGTTTTTT. This translates into CASSLRQGDEKLFF.

V gene TRBV7-9 combines with J gene TRBJ1-1, with D hard to call. The germline V and J ends were trimmed by 5 bases and 1 base, with 14 bases remaining between them. Germline V gene data show CDR1 as SEHNR and CDR2 as FQNEAQ (reference sequence). The length of the CDR3 is 15 residues. CDR3 in DNA: TGTGCCAGCAGCCGAATTCCGGGAGGGAACACTGAAGCTTTCTTT. Amino acids: CASSRIPGGNTEAFF. The full variable domain, completed using reference TRBV7-9 and TRBJ1-1, is DTGVSQNPRHKITKRGQNVTFRCDPISEHNRLYWYRQTLGQGPEFLTYFQNEAQLEKSRLLSDRFSAERPKGSFSTLEIQRTEQGDSAMYLCASSRIPGGNTEAFFGQGTRLTVV.

The chain has TRBV5-1 and TRBJ2-5, with D possibly matching TRBD2 (5 bases). The germline gives CDR1 SGHRS, CDR2 YFSETQ. The CDR3 loop spans 14 amino acids. V was pared by 3 bases and J by 1 base, with 10 bases between. CDR3: CASSSRAAQETQYF. The CDR3 DNA follows: TGCGCCAGCAGCTCTCGAGCGGCCCAAGAGACCCAGTACTTC.

This clonotype was counted many times. The chain couples TRBV7-9 to TRBJ1-4, with D possibly matching TRBD1 (5 bases). This CDR3 is built from 15 residues. The germline CDR1 and CDR2 sequences are SEHNR and FQNEAQ (reference sequence). V shed 5 bases and J shed 5 bases, with 15 bases lying between them. In DNA form, the CDR3 reads TGTGCCAGCAGCCGGTTGGGACGGCCCAATGAAAAACTGTTTTTT. Encoded protein: CASSRLGRPNEKLFF. Looking up the rest from reference TRBV7-9 and TRBJ1-4 gives the full variable domain: DTGVSQNPRHKITKRGQNVTFRCDPISEHNRLYWYRQTLGQGPEFLTYFQNEAQLEKSRLLSDRFSAERPKGSFSTLEIQRTEQGDSAMYLCASSRLGRPNEKLFFGSGTQLSVL.

The genes are TRBV19 and TRBJ2-3; 8 bases are shared with TRBD1. The CDR3 runs to 17 residues. Losses at the gene ends were 5 bases for V and 0 bases for J; bases not matched to a gene: 10. Per the germline V gene, CDR1 is LNHDA and CDR2 is SQIVND (reference sequence). This CDR3 is CASSARDRISSTDTQYF. The CDR3 DNA reads TGTGCCAGTAGTGCTCGGGACAGGATATCTAGCACAGATACGCAGTATTTT.

This clonotype occurred many times. V usage is TRBV6-2 or TRBV6-3 and J usage is TRBJ2-3; no clear D. V was cut by 2 bases and J by 1 base, with 19 bases left in between. This CDR3 comprises 18 residues. The germline gives CDR1 MNHEY, CDR2 SVGEGT. The CDR3 DNA follows: TGTGCCAGCAGTTACCCCTTCCCTAGGGCGTCGGGCACAGATACGCAGTATTTT. Protein product: CASSYPFPRASGTDTQYF.

The chain carries TRBV6-2 or TRBV6-3 and TRBJ2-7; tentatively, D is TRBD2 (6 bases). Germline CDR1 reads MNHEY; CDR2 reads SVGEGT. This CDR3 region has 13 residues. V lost 5 bases to trimming and J lost 3 bases, with 11 bases between them. The CDR3 loop is CASSRTTYYEQYF. The CDR3, as DNA: TGTGCCAGCAGTAGGACTACCTACTACGAGCAGTACTTC.

This clonotype was found many times. The V gene is TRBV7-2, the J gene TRBJ2-2, with D perhaps matching TRBD1 or TRBD2 (5 bases each). The CDR3 consists of 16 residues. Germline V gene sequence: CDR1 SGHTA, CDR2 FQGNSA. Trimming left V 1 base short and J 1 base short, with 10 bases between. The CDR3 DNA follows: TGTGCCAGCAGCTTAGTTGGGGGATGGAACACCGGGGAGCTGTTTTTT. Protein product: CASSLVGGWNTGELFF.

The rearrangement joins TRBV27 to TRBJ2-3; a weak D match, TRBD1 (6 bases). The CDR3 length is 16 residues. The germline V and J ends were trimmed by 0 bases and 2 bases, with 12 bases remaining between them. Per the germline V gene, CDR1 is MNHEY and CDR2 is SMNVEV (reference sequence). CDR3 residues: CASSLSDSYPTDTQYF. CDR3 DNA: TGTGCCAGCAGTTTATCGGACAGTTACCCCACAGATACGCAGTATTTT.

This clonotype occurred a few times. The V and J genes are TRBV10-3 and TRBJ2-2; the D gene is possibly TRBD2 (6 bases). The length of the CDR3 is 15 residues. V was cut by 4 bases and J by 1 base, with 10 bases left in between. The germline CDR1 and CDR2 sequences are ENHRY and SYGVKD. The CDR3 region has the DNA TGTGCCATCAGTGGGAGGGGAGGGAACACCGGGGAGCTGTTTTTT. Its translation: CAISGRGGNTGELFF.

Ten or more counts support this clonotype. The rearrangement uses TRBV11-2 and TRBJ2-7; TRBD2 is a possible D gene (6 bases). Trimming cost V 1 base and J 1 base, with 11 bases left between them. Germline V lookup: CDR1 SGHAT, CDR2 FQNNGV. This CDR3 has 15 amino acids. CDR3 in amino acids: CASSLGPGGSYEQYF. The CDR3 nucleotides are TGTGCCAGCAGCTTAGGTCCCGGGGGATCCTACGAGCAGTACTTC.

This clonotype was seen more than once but under ten times. The gene calls are TRBV20-1 and TRBJ2-7, with 8 bases aligning to TRBD1. The CDR3 spans 15 residues. Germline V CDR1 and CDR2: DFQATT, SNEGSKA (reference sequence). The V gene end was trimmed by 4 bases and the J gene end by 0 bases; junction bases not matched to a gene: 8. This CDR3 reads CSATSDRASSYEQYF. As DNA, the CDR3 is TGCAGTGCTACTTCGGACAGGGCGAGCTCCTACGAGCAGTACTTC.

This clonotype turned up a few times. V gene TRBV6-4 combines with J gene TRBJ1-2; D remains unclear. CDR3 length: 10 residues. Germline V gene lookup returns CDR1 MRHNA and CDR2 SNTAGT. Trimming left V 0 bases short and J 10 bases short, with 3 bases between. The CDR3 protein is CASSDSPYTF. For the CDR3, the DNA is TGTGCCAGCAGTGACTCGCCCTACACCTTC.

V is TRBV7-9 and J is TRBJ1-2; D gene ambiguous. Trimming took 3 bases from V and 7 from J, leaving 15 bases between them. CDR3 length equals 14 residues. Germline lookup yields CDR1 SEHNR and CDR2 FQNEAQ (reference sequence). This CDR3 is CASSLEVPVGGYTF. The CDR3 DNA follows: TGTGCCAGCAGCTTGGAGGTCCCAGTGGGTGGCTACACCTTC.

This clonotype was counted a few times. The V call is TRBV7-9, the J call TRBJ2-2; 7 bases align to TRBD1. The CDR3 is made up of 16 amino acids. With 5 bases clipped from V and 1 base from J, the junction kept 7 bases outside the gene matches. The germline CDR1 and CDR2 sequences are SEHNR and FQNEAQ (reference sequence). The CDR3 bases are TGTGCCAGCAGCGATAGACAGGGTTGGAACACCGGGGAGCTGTTTTTT. This gives the protein CASSDRQGWNTGELFF.

This clonotype was seen at least ten times. V usage is TRBV7-2 and J usage is TRBJ2-4; 8 nucleotides agree with TRBD2. This CDR3 spans 15 amino acids. V was pared by 1 base and J by 8 bases, with 7 bases of the junction left unmatched. Germline V lookup: CDR1 SGHTA, CDR2 FQGNSA. The CDR3 nucleotides read TGTGCCAGCAGCTTAGGCAGCGGGGGCTGGGACATTCAGTACTTC. It encodes CASSLGSGGWDIQYF.

This sequence joins TRBV9 and TRBJ2-5; D is unclear. CDR3 length: 14 amino acids. Trimming took off 0 bases at V and 6 bases at J, with 12 bases between the two ends. The V gene's germline CDR1 is SGDLS and CDR2 YYNGEE. CDR3 sequence reads: CASSVDPGGKTQYF. CDR3 nucleotides: TGTGCCAGCAGCGTAGATCCTGGTGGTAAGACCCAGTACTTC.

A few counts support this clonotype. V usage is TRBV19 and J usage is TRBJ2-7, with unresolved D. Germline V CDR1 and CDR2: LNHDA, SQIVND (reference sequence). The CDR3 is made up of 15 amino acids. Trimming took off 3 bases at V and 2 bases at J, with 14 bases between the two ends. The CDR3 loop reads CASSIAQAQTYEQYF. CDR3 DNA sequence: TGTGCCAGTAGTATTGCGCAGGCTCAGACCTACGAGCAGTACTTC.

This clonotype was counted ten times or more. The chain recombines TRBV5-5 with TRBJ2-1; 8 bases are a match to TRBD1. The J segment lost 12 bases and the V segment lost 4 bases, leaving 12 bases of the junction unmatched. This CDR3 has 14 amino acids. The germline gives CDR1 SGHKS, CDR2 YYEKEE (reference sequence). Here the CDR3 reads CASSHPVGQGVQFF. The CDR3 DNA is TGTGCCAGCAGCCACCCAGTTGGACAGGGTGTGCAGTTCTTC.

The rearrangement uses TRBV5-5 and TRBJ1-4, with 9 bases that match TRBD1. In germline, CDR1 is SGHKS, CDR2 YYEKEE (reference sequence). Trimming removed 2 bases from V and 7 bases from J; junction bases left unmatched: 6. The CDR3 runs to 15 residues. CDR3 amino acids: CASSLNRGPGEKLFF. The CDR3 DNA reads TGTGCCAGCAGCTTAAACAGGGGGCCCGGTGAAAAACTGTTTTTT.

The rearrangement uses TRBV5-4 and TRBJ1-1, with 8 bases matching TRBD1. Germline CDR1 and CDR2: SGHNT and YYREEE (reference sequence). V was pared by 4 bases and J by 0 bases, with 5 bases of the junction left unmatched. The CDR3 spans 15 residues. CDR3 protein: CASSQRQGLNTEAFF. CDR3 bases: TGTGCCAGCAGCCAACGACAGGGGTTGAACACTGAAGCTTTCTTT.

The genes are TRBV5-6 and TRBJ2-7; D gene ambiguous. The germline gives CDR1 SGHDT, CDR2 YYEEEE. The CDR3 loop spans 14 amino acids. Trimming took 0 bases from V and 2 from J, leaving 9 bases between them. CDR3 sequence reads: CASSLAQIAYEQYF. The CDR3 DNA sequence: TGTGCCAGCAGCTTGGCCCAGATAGCCTACGAGCAGTACTTC.

The rearrangement links TRBV25-1 to TRBJ2-1; D not certain. From germline, CDR1 is MGHDK and CDR2 SYGVNS. This CDR3 comprises 10 residues. Trimming shortened V by 6 bases and J by 5 bases, and 2 bases separated the two germline ends. CDR3 DNA: TGTGCCAGCAGACACAATGAGCAGTTCTTC. Protein product: CASRHNEQFF.